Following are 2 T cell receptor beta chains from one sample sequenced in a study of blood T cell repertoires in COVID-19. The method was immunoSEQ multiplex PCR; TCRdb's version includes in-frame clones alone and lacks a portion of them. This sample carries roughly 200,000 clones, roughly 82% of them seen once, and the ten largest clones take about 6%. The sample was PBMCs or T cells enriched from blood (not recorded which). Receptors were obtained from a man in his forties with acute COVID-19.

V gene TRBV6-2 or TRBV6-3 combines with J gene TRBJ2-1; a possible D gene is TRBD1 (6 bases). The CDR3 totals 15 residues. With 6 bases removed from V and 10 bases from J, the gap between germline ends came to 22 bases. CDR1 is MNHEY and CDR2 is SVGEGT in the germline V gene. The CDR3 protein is CASRPARGSSEEQFF. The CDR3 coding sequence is TGTGCCAGCAGGCCTGCCAGGGGTTCTTCGGAGGAGCAGTTCTTC.

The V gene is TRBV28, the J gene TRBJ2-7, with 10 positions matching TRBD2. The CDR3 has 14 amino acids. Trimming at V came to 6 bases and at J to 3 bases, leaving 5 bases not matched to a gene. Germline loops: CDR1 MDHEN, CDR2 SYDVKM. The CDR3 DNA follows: TGTGCCAGCAGACCTCCTAGCGGGGGCTACGAGCAGTACTTC. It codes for CASRPPSGGYEQYF.